Each of the 9 T cell receptor beta chains below was sequenced from the same sample in a study of T cells in Graves' hyperthyroidism and ophthalmopathy. RNA transcripts yielded amplified TCR beta CDR3 regions. First-round RT-PCR with HTBI primers amplified the TCR CDR3 region. TCRdb recomputed calls from the multiplex PCR reads with MiXCR, one row per CDR3 protein. The table shows fewer than 450,000 distinct CDR3 sequences, with about 17% occurring only once. Sequencing was carried out using blood. Receptors originate from a woman in her thirties with Graves' hyperthyroidism that later progressed to Graves' ophthalmopathy.

This clonotype came up many times. The rearrangement joins TRBV7-9 to TRBJ1-1; no clear D gene. The ends were cut back, 2 bases at V and 6 bases at J, with 4 bases in the middle. The CDR3 extends over 11 amino acids. CDR1 is SEHNR and CDR2 is FQNEAQ in the germline V gene (reference sequence). CDR3: CASSLTAEAFF. The CDR3 nucleotides read TGTGCCAGCAGCTTAACCGCTGAAGCTTTCTTT. Together with reference TRBV7-9 and TRBJ1-1, the CDR3 gives the full variable domain: DTGVSQNPRHKITKRGQNVTFRCDPISEHNRLYWYRQTLGQGPEFLTYFQNEAQLEKSRLLSDRFSAERPKGSFSTLEIQRTEQGDSAMYLCASSLTAEAFFGQGTRLTVV.

This clonotype was observed at least ten times. This sequence joins TRBV7-8 and TRBJ2-1; D ambiguous. This CDR3 contains 16 residues. Trimming shortened V by 0 bases and J by 0 bases, and 9 bases separated the two germline ends. The germline CDR1 and CDR2 sequences are SGHVS and FQNEAQ. The CDR3 sequence: CASSLASGPSYNEQFF. DNA for the CDR3: TGTGCCAGCAGCTTAGCGAGTGGGCCCTCCTACAATGAGCAGTTCTTC.

This clonotype was detected ten times or more. The rearrangement links TRBV7-9 to TRBJ1-2; unclear D gene. The germline V and J ends were trimmed by 5 bases and 10 bases, with 8 bases remaining between them. This CDR3 has 10 amino acids. From germline, CDR1 is SEHNR and CDR2 FQNEAQ (reference sequence). The CDR3 DNA reads TGTGCCAGCAGCGAGCGATCCTACACCTTC. This codes for CASSERSYTF.

As regards this clonotype: A much larger clonotype is one base distant, so this may be a read error. The V call is TRBV27, the J call TRBJ2-2; D not certain. This CDR3 comprises 13 residues. The germline V gene has CDR1 MNHEY and CDR2 SMNVEV (reference sequence). DNA for the CDR3: TGTGCCAGCAGTTTTAGTTGGAGAGGCGAGCTGGTTTTT. Its protein is CASSFSWRGELVF.

Many counts were recorded for this clonotype. The chain uses TRBV27 and TRBJ1-6, with a weak D call TRBD1 (5 bases). Germline-derived CDR1 and CDR2 are MNHEY and SMNVEV (reference sequence). The CDR3 totals 14 residues. The V end lost 3 bases, the J end lost 10 bases, and 13 bases lay between the germline ends. CDR3 nucleotide sequence: TGTGCCAGCAGTTTTCGGGGGGTCGGATCACCCCTCCACTTT. Translation gives CASSFRGVGSPLHF.

This clonotype was seen a handful of times. The rearrangement uses TRBV27 and TRBJ1-4, with 7 bases aligning to TRBD1. This CDR3 spans 13 amino acids. In germline, CDR1 is MNHEY, CDR2 SMNVEV (reference sequence). Unmatched junction bases numbered 8, after V lost 9 bases and J lost 7 bases. CDR3 coding DNA: TGTGCCAGTAGCAGGGGGACACGTGAAAAACTGTTTTTT. Its translation: CASSRGTREKLFF.

The V gene is TRBV7-9, the J gene TRBJ1-5; 8 bases are a match to TRBD1. Germline V gene lookup returns CDR1 SEHNR and CDR2 FQNEAQ (reference sequence). V lost 1 base to trimming and J lost 0 bases; unmatched junction nucleotides: 11. This CDR3 region has 19 residues. The CDR3 here is CASSLVDRGIHDSNQPQHF. Written as DNA, the CDR3 is TGTGCCAGCAGCTTAGTAGACAGGGGAATCCACGATAGCAATCAGCCCCAGCATTTT. Supplemented by reference TRBV7-9 and TRBJ1-5, the full variable domain reads DTGVSQNPRHKITKRGQNVTFRCDPISEHNRLYWYRQTLGQGPEFLTYFQNEAQLEKSRLLSDRFSAERPKGSFSTLEIQRTEQGDSAMYLCASSLVDRGIHDSNQPQHFGDGTRLSIL.

This clonotype turned up a few times. The chain employs TRBV20-1 and TRBJ2-1, with D maybe TRBD1 (6 bases). The CDR3 extends over 16 amino acids. V dropped 6 bases and J dropped 0 bases, with 18 bases sitting between them. Germline CDR1 and CDR2: DFQATT and SNEGSKA (reference sequence). CDR3 DNA sequence: TGCAGTGCCAGGGGCCGCGGGTCAAGCTCCTACAATGAGCAGTTCTTC. Translation gives CSARGRGSSSYNEQFF.

This clonotype came up many times. The V call is TRBV27, the J call TRBJ2-1; 12 nucleotides align to TRBD2. Germline trimming cut 4 bases from V and 0 bases from J; bases unmatched to any gene: 10. CDR3 length equals 19 residues. Germline values: CDR1 MNHEY, CDR2 SMNVEV (reference sequence). The CDR3: CASSSPASGGVSSYNEQFF. CDR3 DNA sequence: TGTGCCAGCAGTTCCCCGGCTAGCGGGGGGGTTAGCTCCTACAATGAGCAGTTCTTC.